In this sample, the clone carrying this TCR beta chain turned up a few times. The record originates from a study of control samples from healthy donors and cancer patients. Germline V gene lookup returns CDR1 SGDLS and CDR2 YYNGEE. CDR3 length equals 15 residues. V was cut by 0 bases and J by 0 bases, with 6 bases left in between. Using immunoSEQ multiplex PCR, the repertoire was profiled, and TCRdb retains in-frame clones only, with some absent. Among under 150,000 clones listed, over 85% were seen once. This chain links TRBV9 with TRBJ1-4; D unresolved. The sample was blood. The TCR comes from a young man in good health. As DNA, the CDR3 is TGTGCCAGCAGCGTAGGCTCTGCAACTAATGAAAAACTGTTTTTT. Translated: CASSVGSATNEKLFF.